A selection of T cell receptor beta chains follows, all from one sample in a study of T cells in Graves' hyperthyroidism and ophthalmopathy. In TCRdb, the multiplex PCR reads were re-called with MiXCR into one record per CDR3 protein. The sample consists of 300,000 to 400,000 distinct CDR3 sequences, roughly a fifth of them appearing once. Material: blood. These receptors originate from a woman between 45 and 65 years old with Graves' hyperthyroidism. The CDR3 runs from the conserved cysteine through the conserved F or W. D genes are given only for firm matches. The size of a clone is reported for some rows only, either as once, few or many, or as a class for expanded clones.

V	D	J	length	size	CDR3	DNA
TRBV12-3/TRBV12-4	TRBD2	TRBJ2-7	16	many	CASSPGLAGSQYEQYF	TGTGCCAGCAGCCCCGGACTAGCGGGAAGTCAATACGAGCAGTACTTC
TRBV5-1	.	TRBJ2-3	15	many	CASSFRSTSTDTQYF	TGCGCCAGCAGCTTCCGGTCCACTAGCACAGATACGCAGTATTTT
TRBV7-2	TRBD2	TRBJ2-3	15	few	CASSSSGRDTDTQYF	TGTGCCAGCAGCTCTAGCGGGAGGGACACAGATACGCAGTATTTT
TRBV27	TRBD1	TRBJ1-6	15	many	CASRPGTGDNSPLHF	TGTGCCAGCAGACCAGGGACAGGGGACAATTCACCCCTCCACTTT
TRBV6-1	.	TRBJ1-1	14	few	CASSEGPVNTEAFF	TGTGCCAGCAGTGAAGGTCCCGTGAACACTGAAGCTTTCTTT
TRBV3-1	.	TRBJ2-2	14	few	CASSQEWNTGELFF	TGTGCCAGCAGCCAAGAGTGGAACACCGGGGAGCTGTTTTTT
TRBV6-1	.	TRBJ2-7	12	many	CASTRVGNEQYF	TGTGCCAGCACCAGGGTTGGCAACGAGCAGTACTTC
TRBV18	.	TRBJ2-7	16	many	CASSPLLGGAGYEQYF	TGTGCCAGCTCACCGCTTTTAGGGGGCGCGGGATACGAGCAGTACTTC
TRBV6-1	.	TRBJ2-2	14	.	CASGQNWNTGELFF	TGTGCCAGCGGACAGAACTGGAACACCGGGGAGCTGTTTTTT
TRBV12-3/TRBV12-4	.	TRBJ1-2	16	many	CASSFRLTGRNYGYTF	TGTGCCAGCAGTTTCAGGCTGACAGGCCGTAACTATGGCTACACCTTC
TRBV5-6	.	TRBJ2-2	13	many	CASSHRGGGELFF	TGTGCCAGCAGCCACCGGGGAGGCGGGGAGCTGTTTTTT
TRBV7-6	.	TRBJ2-3	15	many	CASSLQGRGTDTQYF	TGTGCCAGCAGCTTACAGGGACGAGGAACAGATACGCAGTATTTT
TRBV7-9	.	TRBJ2-7	14	few	CASSFQGLGYEQYF	TGTGCCAGCAGCTTTCAGGGGTTGGGCTACGAGCAGTACTTC
TRBV5-1	TRBD2	TRBJ2-2	17	many	CASSSGTSGSRTGELFF	TGCGCCAGCAGCTCAGGGACTAGCGGGAGTCGGACCGGGGAGCTGTTTTTT
TRBV4-1	TRBD1	TRBJ1-6	16	.	CASSREGTGNNSPLHF	TGCGCCAGCAGCCGTGAAGGGACAGGGAATAATTCACCCCTCCACTTT
TRBV27	.	TRBJ1-1	13	.	CASREQGFSEAFF	TGTGCCAGCAGGGAACAGGGTTTTTCTGAAGCTTTCTTT
TRBV4-1	TRBD1	TRBJ1-2	14	.	CASSYPGTDWGYTF	TGCGCCAGCAGCTACCCCGGGACAGACTGGGGCTACACCTTC
TRBV6-1	.	TRBJ1-2	14	.	CASSDYPGTYGYTF	TGTGCCAGCAGTGACTACCCCGGGACTTATGGCTACACCTTC
TRBV12-5	TRBD1	TRBJ1-1	15	.	CASGLGTGVNTEAFF	TGTGCTAGTGGTTTGGGGACAGGGGTAAACACTGAAGCTTTCTTT
TRBV24-1	.	TRBJ2-5	13	many	CATATSSAETQYF	TGTGCCACCGCTACTAGTTCCGCAGAGACCCAGTACTTC
TRBV3-1	.	TRBJ1-3	12	.	CASSQDTRTIYF	TGTGCCAGCAGCCAAGATACGAGGACCATATATTTT
TRBV10-3	TRBD1	TRBJ1-1	14	many	CAIRDRGPNTEAFF	TGTGCCATCAGGGACAGGGGACCTAACACTGAAGCTTTCTTT
TRBV25-1	.	TRBJ2-1	19	.	CASSESAGSLGSFGGEQFF	TGTGCCAGCAGTGAATCCGCGGGGTCCCTTGGTTCCTTTGGGGGTGAGCAGTTCTTC
TRBV7-2	.	TRBJ2-5	13	many	CASSPRGKGTQYF	TGTGCCAGCAGCCCCCGAGGGAAAGGGACCCAGTACTTC
TRBV4-1	.	TRBJ1-5	15	.	CASSQGAGSNQPQHF	TGCGCCAGCAGCCAAGGGGCGGGAAGCAATCAGCCCCAGCATTTT
TRBV6-1	.	TRBJ2-7	14	.	CASSETHSRYEQYF	TGTGCCAGCAGTGAAACTCATTCACGATACGAGCAGTACTTC
TRBV5-4	.	TRBJ1-2	15	.	CASSLRREKSYGYTF	TGTGCCAGCAGCTTGCGCCGGGAGAAATCTTATGGCTACACCTTC
TRBV6-1	.	TRBJ2-7	15	many	CASSEKRPTSYEQYF	TGTGCCAGCAGTGAAAAGCGGCCTACCTCCTACGAGCAGTACTTC
TRBV4-1	TRBD1	TRBJ1-5	16	.	CASSQEGWQGGQPQHF	TGCGCCAGCAGCCAAGAAGGTTGGCAGGGGGGTCAGCCCCAGCATTTT
TRBV30	.	TRBJ1-5	13	many	CAWSVKGRQPQHF	TGTGCCTGGAGTGTAAAGGGACGGCAGCCCCAGCATTTT
TRBV7-2	TRBD1	TRBJ2-7	15	many	CASSLGRTGSYEQYF	TGTGCCAGCAGCTTAGGGAGGACAGGCTCCTACGAGCAGTACTTC
TRBV29-1	TRBD1	TRBJ1-1	14	.	CSVRQGGMNTEAFF	TGCAGCGTTCGACAGGGGGGGATGAACACTGAAGCTTTCTTT
TRBV5-1	TRBD2	TRBJ2-7	17	.	CASSFLLAGGLPREQYF	TGCGCCAGCAGCTTCCTTCTAGCGGGAGGGCTCCCACGGGAGCAGTACTTC
TRBV6-2/TRBV6-3	TRBD1	TRBJ1-2	15	many	CASSYFSAGGVRYTF	TGTGCCAGCAGTTACTTTTCAGCAGGGGGCGTACGCTACACCTTC
TRBV5-1	TRBD1	TRBJ1-1	15	many	CASRGQGATNTEAFF	TGCGCCAGCAGAGGACAGGGGGCTACGAACACTGAAGCTTTCTTT
TRBV28	.	TRBJ1-5	16	.	CASSMTTAQIDQPQHF	TGTGCCAGCAGTATGACCACGGCCCAGATAGATCAGCCCCAGCATTTT
TRBV7-9	.	TRBJ2-1	15	.	CASSPEGSAYNEQFF	TGTGCCAGCAGCCCGGAGGGTAGCGCGTACAATGAGCAGTTCTTC